This T cell receptor (beta chain) was profiled in a study of T cells in Graves' hyperthyroidism and ophthalmopathy. RNA transcripts provided the source from which TCR beta CDR3 regions were amplified. An initial round of RT-PCR targeting the TCR CDR3 relied on the HTBI primer set. In TCRdb, the multiplex PCR reads were re-called with MiXCR into one record per CDR3 protein. The repertoire holds 35,000 to 40,000 distinct CDR3 sequences, with around 50% as singletons. Diagnoses rested on clinical symptoms, serum thyroxine and TRAb, thyroid ultrasound and orbital computed tomography. Germline-derived CDR1 and CDR2 are SGHVS and FNYEAQ. CDR3 size: 14 residues. Trimming shortened V by 1 base and J by 11 bases, and 16 bases separated the two germline ends.

The chain combines TRBV7-6 with TRBJ2-3; D is uncertain. The sequencing input was blood. This receptor was identified in a woman aged 50 to 65 with Graves' hyperthyroidism that later progressed to Graves' ophthalmopathy. CDR3 sequence reads: CASSLGGAYNEQYF. The CDR3 DNA reads as TGTGCCAGCAGCTTAGGCGGAGCCTACAATGAGCAGTATTTT.